These T cell receptor beta chains were read from a single sample in a study of T cell responses to AZD1222 COVID-19 vaccine. Profiled with immunoSEQ multiplex PCR; TCRdb holds only in-frame clones, not every one. Here the sample spans about 110,000 clones, about 91% being singletons. The sequenced sample was peripheral blood, obtained on day 0 of AZD1222 vaccination. The receptors were sampled from an adult in good health. The CDR3 runs from the conserved cysteine through the conserved F or W. A D gene is named only where the DNA matches it firmly. Clone sizes are given selectively: once, few, many, or a class where the clone is expanded.

TRBV9	.	.	TRBJ1-1	CASSVVSNTEAFF	TGTGCCAGCAGCGTAGTCAGCAACACTGAAGCTTTCTTT
TRBV3-1/TRBV3-2	few	.	TRBJ1-1	CASSLRSGRGTNTEAFF	TGTGCCAGCAGCCTAAGATCTGGGAGAGGGACGAACACTGAAGCTTTCTTT
TRBV2	.	TRBD2	TRBJ2-1	CASSAETGGYNEQFF	TGTGCCAGCAGTGCGGAGACGGGGGGATACAATGAGCAGTTCTTC
TRBV6-4	.	.	TRBJ1-6	CASSEGQGTNSPLHF	TGTGCCAGCAGTGAGGGCCAGGGGACGAATTCACCCCTCCACTTT
TRBV29-1	.	.	TRBJ1-1	CSALTSRNTEAFF	TGCAGCGCCCTCACTTCCCGGAACACTGAAGCTTTCTTT
TRBV27	.	TRBD1	TRBJ1-4	CASSGRGRANEKLFF	TGTGCCAGCAGCGGCAGGGGGCGCGCTAATGAAAAACTGTTTTTT
TRBV2	.	.	TRBJ2-7	CASDILADYEQYF	TGTGCCAGCGATATATTAGCGGACTACGAGCAGTACTTC
TRBV19	.	.	TRBJ2-7	CASGSFSYEQYF	TGTGCCAGTGGAAGTTTCTCCTACGAGCAGTACTTC
TRBV18	.	.	TRBJ2-7	CASSPIGYEQYF	TGTGCCAGCTCACCGATCGGCTACGAGCAGTACTTC
TRBV7-2	once	TRBD1	TRBJ2-7	CASSLSPDRGSYEQYF	TGTGCCAGCAGCCTCAGTCCGGACAGGGGGTCCTACGAGCAGTACTTC
TRBV6-5	.	.	TRBJ1-2	CASSYSSRQGGGYTF	TGTGCCAGCAGTTACTCGAGTAGGCAGGGAGGAGGCTACACCTTC
TRBV7-9	.	TRBD2	TRBJ2-3	CASSSSSGGTDTQYF	TGTGCCAGCAGCTCCTCTAGCGGGGGTACAGATACGCAGTATTTT
TRBV6-2/TRBV6-3	once	TRBD1	TRBJ2-1	CASSYSGTGGYNEQFF	TGTGCCAGCAGTTACTCCGGGACAGGGGGCTACAATGAGCAGTTCTTC
TRBV2	.	.	TRBJ1-2	CASRTDQGPFSGYTF	TGTGCCAGCAGGACAGACCAGGGTCCCTTCAGTGGCTACACCTTC
TRBV20-1	.	.	TRBJ1-3	CSARVGNTIYF	TGCAGTGCTAGAGTTGGAAACACCATATATTTT
TRBV6-5	once	TRBD1	TRBJ2-7	CASSYGTATYEQYF	TGTGCCAGCAGTTACGGGACAGCCACCTACGAGCAGTACTTC
TRBV6-2/TRBV6-3	.	TRBD2	TRBJ2-1	CASSSDTSGRRYNEQFF	TGTGCCAGCAGTTCCGACACTAGCGGGCGGAGATACAATGAGCAGTTCTTC
TRBV7-2	.	.	TRBJ1-5	CASSLARGGNQPQHF	TGTGCCAGCAGCTTAGCAAGAGGCGGCAATCAGCCCCAGCATTTT
TRBV18	.	.	TRBJ2-5	CASSPVSQETQYF	TGTGCCAGCTCACCAGTTTCCCAAGAGACCCAGTACTTC
TRBV2	.	TRBD2	TRBJ2-1	CASSLSGGSYNEQFF	TGTGCCAGCAGTTTAAGCGGGGGCTCCTACAATGAGCAGTTCTTC
TRBV5-5	.	.	TRBJ2-7	CASSLDLTGVSYEQYF	TGTGCCAGCAGCTTAGACTTAACAGGCGTATCCTACGAGCAGTACTTC
TRBV27	.	TRBD1	TRBJ2-7	CASSLIFLGTGYEQYF	TGTGCCAGCAGTTTAATTTTTTTAGGGACAGGCTACGAGCAGTACTTC
TRBV4-3	.	.	TRBJ1-5	CASSQDDGQPQHF	TGCGCCAGCAGCCAAGATGACGGTCAGCCCCAGCATTTT
TRBV7-8	.	.	TRBJ2-2	CASSLGGPTGELFF	TGTGCCAGCAGCTTGGGCGGACCCACCGGGGAGCTGTTTTTT
TRBV18	.	TRBD1	TRBJ2-3	CASSPTGRTDTQYF	TGTGCCAGCTCACCGACAGGGCGGACAGATACGCAGTATTTT
TRBV27	.	.	TRBJ2-2	CASSLQVWVPNTGELFF	TGTGCCAGCAGTTTACAAGTCTGGGTCCCGAACACCGGGGAGCTGTTTTTT
TRBV15	.	.	TRBJ2-2	CATSRDLGDTGELFF	TGTGCCACCAGCAGAGATCTTGGAGACACCGGGGAGCTGTTTTTT
TRBV9	.	.	TRBJ1-3	CASSPPGSGSGNTIYF	TGTGCCAGCAGCCCTCCGGGGTCGGGCTCTGGAAACACCATATATTTT
TRBV6-4	once	TRBD2	TRBJ2-3	CASSPSGGEADTQYF	TGTGCCAGCAGTCCCAGCGGGGGGGAGGCAGATACGCAGTATTTT
TRBV9	.	.	TRBJ2-2	CASSVDGGTYTGELFF	TGTGCCAGCAGCGTAGACGGCGGGACTTACACCGGGGAGCTGTTTTTT
TRBV6-5	.	TRBD1	TRBJ2-5	CASASETGGQETQYF	TGTGCCAGCGCATCGGAAACAGGGGGCCAGGAGACCCAGTACTTC
TRBV4-2	.	TRBD2	TRBJ2-1	CASRSSGGGNEQFF	TGTGCCAGCAGATCTAGCGGGGGTGGAAATGAGCAGTTCTTC
TRBV7-2	.	.	TRBJ2-5	CASSLNSAGGGQETQYF	TGTGCCAGCAGCTTAAATTCGGCAGGGGGGGGGCAAGAGACCCAGTACTTC
TRBV15	.	.	TRBJ2-3	CATRASSTDTQYF	TGTGCCACCAGGGCTTCTAGCACAGATACGCAGTATTTT
TRBV6-5	.	.	TRBJ1-1	CASKTPGEGTEAFF	TGTGCCAGCAAAACCCCAGGGGAAGGCACTGAAGCTTTCTTT
TRBV6-4	.	TRBD2	TRBJ2-3	CASSDGRGDTDTQYF	TGTGCCAGCAGTGACGGGCGGGGGGACACAGATACGCAGTATTTT
TRBV7-9	.	TRBD1	TRBJ1-6	CASSFTGTGNNSPLHF	TGTGCCAGCAGCTTCACCGGGACAGGGAATAATTCACCCCTCCACTTT
TRBV12-5	.	TRBD2	TRBJ2-2	CASGLVLSGGTGELFF	TGTGCTAGTGGTTTGGTACTTTCGGGGGGCACCGGGGAGCTGTTTTTT
TRBV5-1	once	.	TRBJ2-7	CASSLEGGGSHEQYF	TGCGCCAGCAGCTTGGAGGGGGGAGGGAGCCACGAGCAGTACTTC
TRBV6-1	.	.	TRBJ1-4	CASSDRQGGEKLFF	TGTGCCAGCAGTGATAGGCAGGGTGGTGAAAAACTGTTTTTT
TRBV5-1	.	.	TRBJ2-1	CASSLAGTPPGNEQFF	TGCGCCAGCAGCTTGGCAGGGACCCCACCAGGCAATGAGCAGTTCTTC
TRBV3-1/TRBV3-2	.	TRBD1	TRBJ2-3	CASSQERAGGRTDTQYF	TGTGCCAGCAGCCAAGAAAGGGCAGGGGGCCGTACAGATACGCAGTATTTT
TRBV6-6	.	.	TRBJ1-5	CASSYFREQPQHF	TGTGCCAGCAGTTACTTCAGGGAACAGCCCCAGCATTTT
TRBV24-1	.	.	TRBJ2-5	CATSAGSVETQYF	TGTGCCACCAGTGCAGGGTCGGTAGAGACCCAGTACTTC
TRBV11-2	.	TRBD2	TRBJ2-5	CASSLGSLAGDQETQYF	TGTGCCAGCAGCTTAGGGTCGCTAGCGGGGGACCAAGAGACCCAGTACTTC
TRBV5-4	.	.	TRBJ1-5	CASSLGGAGNQPQHF	TGTGCCAGCAGCTTGGGGGGGGCAGGGAATCAGCCCCAGCATTTT
TRBV11-2	once	.	TRBJ1-1	CASSPPDLNTEAFF	TGTGCCAGCAGCCCCCCTGACCTGAACACTGAAGCTTTCTTT
TRBV7-2	.	.	TRBJ1-1	CASSLGLGEAFF	TGTGCCAGCAGCTTAGGGTTGGGGGAAGCTTTCTTT
TRBV27	.	.	TRBJ2-7	CASSLWGLHEQYF	TGTGCCAGCAGTTTGTGGGGTCTCCACGAGCAGTACTTC
TRBV18	.	.	TRBJ2-2	CASSPGVNTGELFF	TGTGCCAGCTCACCAGGGGTAAACACCGGGGAGCTGTTTTTT
TRBV6-5	.	TRBD1	TRBJ2-3	CASSRTGSLDTQYF	TGTGCCAGCAGTCGGACAGGGTCTTTGGATACGCAGTATTTT